A single T cell receptor beta chain is shown here with its context. These data belong to a study of control samples from healthy donors and cancer patients. The assay was immunoSEQ multiplex PCR, and TCRdb's table has in-frame clones only and misses some. The table shows about 130,000 clones, with around 90% occurring only once. Germline V gives CDR1 WSHSY, CDR2 SAAADI. Trimming took 6 bases from V and 11 from J; bases not matched to a gene: 3. This CDR3 contains 11 residues. The V call is TRBV10-2, the J call TRBJ1-4; 7 bases align to TRBD1. The specimen sequenced was blood. This clonotype was obtained from a young man in good health. The CDR3, as DNA: TGCGCCAGCAGCGGGACAGACAAACTGTTTTTT. It specifies CASSGTDKLFF.